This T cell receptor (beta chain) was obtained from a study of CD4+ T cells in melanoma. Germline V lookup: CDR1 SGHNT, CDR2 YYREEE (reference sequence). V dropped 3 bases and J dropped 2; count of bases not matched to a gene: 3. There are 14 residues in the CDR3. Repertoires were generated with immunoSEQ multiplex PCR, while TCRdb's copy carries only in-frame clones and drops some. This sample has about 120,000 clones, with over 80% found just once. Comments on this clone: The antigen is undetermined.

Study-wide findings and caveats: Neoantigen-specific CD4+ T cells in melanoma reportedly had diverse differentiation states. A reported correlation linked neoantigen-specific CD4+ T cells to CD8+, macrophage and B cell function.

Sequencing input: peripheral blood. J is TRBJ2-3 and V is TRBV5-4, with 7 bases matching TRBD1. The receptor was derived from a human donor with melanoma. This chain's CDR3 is CASSSGQTTDTQYF. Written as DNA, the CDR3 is TGTGCCAGCAGCTCGGGACAGACCACAGATACGCAGTATTTT.